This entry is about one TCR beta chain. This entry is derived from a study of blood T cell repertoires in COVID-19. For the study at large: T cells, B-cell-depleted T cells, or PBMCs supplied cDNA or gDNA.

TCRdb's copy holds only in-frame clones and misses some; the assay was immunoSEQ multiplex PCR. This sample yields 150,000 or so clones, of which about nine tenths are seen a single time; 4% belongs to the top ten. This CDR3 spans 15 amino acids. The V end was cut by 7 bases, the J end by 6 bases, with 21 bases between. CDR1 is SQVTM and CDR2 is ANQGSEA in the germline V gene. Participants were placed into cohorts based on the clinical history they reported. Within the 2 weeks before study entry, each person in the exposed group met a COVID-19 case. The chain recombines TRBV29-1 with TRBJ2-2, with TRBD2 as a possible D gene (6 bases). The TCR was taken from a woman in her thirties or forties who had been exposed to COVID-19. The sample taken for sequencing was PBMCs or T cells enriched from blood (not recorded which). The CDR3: CSADAGTTGAGELFF. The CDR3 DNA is TGCAGCGCAGACGCCGGGACCACGGGGGCCGGGGAGCTGTTTTTT.